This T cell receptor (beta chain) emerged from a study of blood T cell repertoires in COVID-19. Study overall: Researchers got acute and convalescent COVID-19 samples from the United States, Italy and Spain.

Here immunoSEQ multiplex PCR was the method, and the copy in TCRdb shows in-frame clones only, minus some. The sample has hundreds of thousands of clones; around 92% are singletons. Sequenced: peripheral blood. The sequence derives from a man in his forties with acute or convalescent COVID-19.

The CDR3 here is CASGGSPNEQYF. In nucleotides, the CDR3 is TGTGCCAGCGGCGGGAGCCCCAACGAGCAGTACTTC. This chain joins TRBV7-8 and TRBJ2-7; TRBD2 agrees at 7 bases. Germline V lookup: CDR1 SGHVS, CDR2 FQNEAQ. V was pared by 8 bases and J by 5 bases, with 6 bases of the junction left unmatched. The CDR3 loop spans 12 amino acids.